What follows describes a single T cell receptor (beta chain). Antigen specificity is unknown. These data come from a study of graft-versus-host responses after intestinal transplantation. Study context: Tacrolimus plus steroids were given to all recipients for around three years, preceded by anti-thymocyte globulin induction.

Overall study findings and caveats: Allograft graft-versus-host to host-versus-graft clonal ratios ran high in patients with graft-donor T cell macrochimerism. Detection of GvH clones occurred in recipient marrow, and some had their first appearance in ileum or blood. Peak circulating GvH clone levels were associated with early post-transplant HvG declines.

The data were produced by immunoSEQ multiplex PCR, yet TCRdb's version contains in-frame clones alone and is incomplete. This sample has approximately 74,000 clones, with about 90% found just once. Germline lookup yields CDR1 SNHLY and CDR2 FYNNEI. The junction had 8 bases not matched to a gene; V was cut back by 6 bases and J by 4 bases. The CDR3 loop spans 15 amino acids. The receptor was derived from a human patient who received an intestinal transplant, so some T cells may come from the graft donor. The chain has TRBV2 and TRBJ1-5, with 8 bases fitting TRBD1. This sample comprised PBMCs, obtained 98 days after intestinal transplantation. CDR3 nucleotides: TGTGCCAGCAGCCTAGGACAGGGTCGAAATCAGCCCCAGCATTTT. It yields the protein CASSLGQGRNQPQHF.